These T cell receptor beta chains were read from a single sample in a study of T cell responses to AZD1222 COVID-19 vaccine. TCRdb keeps only in-frame clones here, not all; method: immunoSEQ multiplex PCR. Of 90,000 to 120,000 clones listed, 70% to 90% are singletons. The source material was peripheral blood, sampled 28 days after the second AZD1222 dose. These receptors all stem from an adult who received the AZD1222 COVID-19 vaccine. Each CDR3 is given with its conserved first and last residue. Fields, in order: D gene, V gene, J gene, clone size, CDR3 protein, CDR3 DNA. The D gene is left open where the match is weak. Part of the rows lack a size; the others show once, few, many or a class for expanded clones.

-	TRBV7-9	TRBJ1-2	few	CASSVPGPLADGYTF	TGTGCCAGCAGCGTCCCGGGACCCCTTGCGGATGGCTACACCTTC
TRBD1	TRBV6-1	TRBJ1-5	-	CASSDLGTGSGNQPQHF	TGTGCCAGCAGTGACCTAGGGACAGGGTCGGGCAATCAGCCCCAGCATTTT
-	TRBV6-2/TRBV6-3	TRBJ1-2	-	CASSLPSAGDYGYTF	TGTGCCAGCAGCCTCCCCTCGGCAGGGGACTATGGCTACACCTTC
-	TRBV2	TRBJ1-2	-	CASSERGGYTF	TGTGCCAGCAGTGAACGAGGTGGCTACACCTTC
-	TRBV18	TRBJ1-5	-	CASSRQENSNQPQHF	TGTGCCAGCTCACGACAGGAAAATAGCAATCAGCCCCAGCATTTT
TRBD1	TRBV5-1	TRBJ2-2	-	CASSPAAQTGGAGELFF	TGCGCCAGCAGCCCCGCAGCCCAGACAGGGGGCGCCGGGGAGCTGTTTTTT
TRBD1	TRBV28	TRBJ1-4	-	CAGSGGAGEKLFF	TGTGCCGGATCAGGGGGCGCGGGTGAAAAACTGTTTTTT
-	TRBV9	TRBJ1-2	-	CASSGGRYYGYTF	TGTGCCAGCAGCGGGGGGCGCTACTATGGCTACACCTTC
-	TRBV29-1	TRBJ1-3	-	CSGGEGNTIYF	TGCAGCGGGGGGGAAGGAAACACCATATATTTT
-	TRBV18	TRBJ2-1	few	CASSSRYNEQFF	TGTGCCAGCTCATCCAGGTACAATGAGCAGTTCTTC
TRBD1	TRBV6-6	TRBJ2-3	-	CASSYGQGAQDTQYF	TGTGCCAGCAGTTACGGTCAGGGGGCGCAAGATACGCAGTATTTT
-	TRBV6-5	TRBJ2-7	-	CASSSPTGMGSYEQYF	TGTGCCAGCAGTTCGCCGACCGGGATGGGCTCCTACGAGCAGTACTTC
TRBD1	TRBV5-4	TRBJ2-7	few	CASSFSGQGPEQYF	TGTGCCAGCAGCTTTTCCGGACAGGGCCCCGAGCAGTACTTC
-	TRBV2	TRBJ2-6	-	CASSDSRSGANVLTF	TGTGCCAGCAGTGATAGCAGATCTGGGGCCAACGTCCTGACTTTC
TRBD2	TRBV19	TRBJ2-1	-	CASSSTSGGIGYNEQFF	TGTGCCAGTAGTTCGACTAGCGGGGGGATCGGGTACAATGAGCAGTTCTTC
TRBD1	TRBV5-5	TRBJ2-7	once	CASSYIRGPGEQYF	TGTGCCAGCAGCTATATCAGGGGGCCGGGGGAGCAGTACTTC
TRBD1	TRBV19	TRBJ1-5	-	CASRRPGTGSLSQPQHF	TGTGCCAGTAGAAGACCCGGGACAGGGAGCCTTAGCCAGCCCCAGCATTTT
-	TRBV6-5	TRBJ2-7	-	CASSGGSSYEQYF	TGTGCCAGCAGCGGAGGGAGCTCCTACGAGCAGTACTTC
TRBD1	TRBV6-2/TRBV6-3	TRBJ2-5	-	CASSYGGTAQETQYF	TGTGCCAGCAGTTACGGTGGGACAGCCCAAGAGACCCAGTACTTC
TRBD1	TRBV6-5	TRBJ1-5	-	CASTRTGSSNQPQHF	TGTGCCAGCACCCGGACAGGGAGTAGCAATCAGCCCCAGCATTTT
-	TRBV2	TRBJ2-7	-	CASRRGGISPIGEQYF	TGTGCCAGCAGGAGGGGAGGAATTTCCCCGATCGGCGAGCAGTACTTC
-	TRBV7-9	TRBJ2-3	-	CASSHIATDTQYF	TGTGCCAGCAGCCATATAGCGACAGATACGCAGTATTTT
TRBD1	TRBV5-4	TRBJ2-1	-	CASSLLQSGGAWGQFF	TGTGCCAGCAGCTTACTCCAATCAGGGGGCGCTTGGGGGCAGTTCTTC
-	TRBV4-2	TRBJ1-1	once	CASSQEFGGRTEAFF	TGTGCCAGCAGCCAAGAATTCGGGGGCCGGACTGAAGCTTTCTTT
-	TRBV6-5	TRBJ2-7	few	CASSYGPTANSYEQYF	TGTGCCAGCAGTTACGGTCCGACAGCGAACTCCTACGAGCAGTACTTC
-	TRBV4-2	TRBJ2-3	-	CASSPRVSEVTDTQYF	TGTGCCAGCAGCCCCCGGGTTAGCGAGGTCACAGATACGCAGTATTTT
TRBD1	TRBV7-9	TRBJ1-2	-	CASSWTGAFYGYTF	TGTGCCAGCAGCTGGACAGGAGCGTTCTATGGCTACACCTTC
-	TRBV6-2/TRBV6-3	TRBJ1-6	-	CASSYRGISSPLHF	TGTGCCAGCAGTTACCGTGGAATTAGTTCACCCCTCCACTTT
TRBD1	TRBV7-2	TRBJ2-6	-	CASSPQGAGANVLTF	TGTGCCAGCAGCCCTCAGGGGGCTGGGGCCAACGTCCTGACTTTC
-	TRBV30	TRBJ2-1	-	CAWSPGGYEQFF	TGTGCCTGGAGTCCCGGGGGTTATGAGCAGTTCTTC
TRBD1	TRBV5-1	TRBJ1-1	-	CASSVGQGNTEAFF	TGCGCCAGCAGCGTGGGACAGGGGAACACTGAAGCTTTCTTT
TRBD1	TRBV5-4	TRBJ2-1	-	CASSSEGDRNYNEQFF	TGTGCCAGCAGCTCGGAAGGGGACAGAAATTACAATGAGCAGTTCTTC
TRBD1	TRBV4-3	TRBJ1-3	-	CASSQEKLGQGAGNTIYF	TGCGCCAGCAGCCAAGAAAAATTAGGACAGGGGGCTGGAAACACCATATATTTT
-	TRBV6-5	TRBJ1-3	-	CASSPPWGNTIYF	TGTGCCAGCAGCCCGCCGTGGGGGAACACCATATATTTT
-	TRBV28	TRBJ2-7	-	CASSFFGEQYF	TGTGCCAGCAGTTTTTTCGGCGAGCAGTACTTC
-	TRBV30	TRBJ1-4	-	CAWSPGPGSWELFF	TGTGCCTGGTCTCCGGGCCCGGGGAGTTGGGAACTGTTTTTT
TRBD1	TRBV18	TRBJ2-5	-	CASSPPVGTGDETQYF	TGTGCCAGCTCACCACCGGTTGGGACAGGGGATGAGACCCAGTACTTC
-	TRBV15	TRBJ1-1	-	CATSRVRGNTEAFF	TGTGCCACCAGCAGAGTACGGGGGAACACTGAAGCTTTCTTT
TRBD2	TRBV5-1	TRBJ2-3	-	CASSRNTGLAEQYF	TGCGCCAGCAGTAGAAACACGGGACTAGCGGAACAGTATTTT
TRBD1	TRBV7-6	TRBJ1-3	few	CASSSGQGTGNTIYF	TGTGCCAGCAGCTCGGGACAGGGAACTGGAAACACCATATATTTT
TRBD1	TRBV7-9	TRBJ1-6	-	CASSSGQGSGSPLHF	TGTGCCAGCAGCTCCGGACAGGGATCGGGTTCACCCCTCCACTTT
-	TRBV27	TRBJ1-1	-	CASTAGWVGAEAFF	TGTGCCAGCACCGCTGGTTGGGTAGGCGCTGAAGCTTTCTTT
-	TRBV3-1/TRBV3-2	TRBJ1-2	-	CASSQEAGSVGYTF	TGTGCCAGCAGCCAAGAAGCAGGGTCGGTCGGCTACACCTTC
-	TRBV28	TRBJ2-1	-	CASSLSPNEQFF	TGTGCCAGCAGTTTATCCCCCAATGAGCAGTTCTTC
-	TRBV19	TRBJ1-5	-	CASSITRRGDQPQHF	TGTGCCAGTAGTATAACGAGGAGGGGTGATCAGCCCCAGCATTTT
TRBD1	TRBV28	TRBJ1-1	few	CASSFRQGAGNTEAFF	TGTGCCAGCAGTTTCCGACAGGGGGCTGGGAACACTGAAGCTTTCTTT
-	TRBV28	TRBJ2-7	-	CASSLGSSYEQYF	TGTGCCAGCAGTTTAGGCTCCTCCTACGAGCAGTACTTC
-	TRBV7-9	TRBJ1-2	-	CASSYREGYGYTF	TGTGCCAGCAGTTACAGGGAGGGCTATGGCTACACCTTC
-	TRBV6-2/TRBV6-3	TRBJ2-7	-	CASSYLGFSYEQYF	TGTGCCAGCAGTTACTTGGGTTTCTCCTACGAGCAGTACTTC
TRBD1	TRBV10-2	TRBJ1-5	-	CASSRDSVGGYSNQPQHF	TGCGCCAGCAGTCGGGACAGCGTAGGGGGATATAGCAATCAGCCCCAGCATTTT
-	TRBV27	TRBJ1-1	-	CASSPSGVVNTEAFF	TGTGCCAGCAGTCCCTCAGGGGTCGTGAACACTGAAGCTTTCTTT
TRBD1	TRBV5-1	TRBJ2-7	few	CASSLGWGQGNDEQYF	TGCGCCAGCAGCTTGGGTTGGGGACAGGGGAATGACGAGCAGTACTTC
-	TRBV5-1	TRBJ2-6	-	CASTLRAGANVLTF	TGCGCCAGCACGCTCAGAGCGGGGGCCAACGTCCTGACTTTC
-	TRBV5-1	TRBJ2-1	-	CASNFEGGVNEQFF	TGCGCCAGCAATTTCGAAGGGGGGGTGAATGAGCAGTTCTTC